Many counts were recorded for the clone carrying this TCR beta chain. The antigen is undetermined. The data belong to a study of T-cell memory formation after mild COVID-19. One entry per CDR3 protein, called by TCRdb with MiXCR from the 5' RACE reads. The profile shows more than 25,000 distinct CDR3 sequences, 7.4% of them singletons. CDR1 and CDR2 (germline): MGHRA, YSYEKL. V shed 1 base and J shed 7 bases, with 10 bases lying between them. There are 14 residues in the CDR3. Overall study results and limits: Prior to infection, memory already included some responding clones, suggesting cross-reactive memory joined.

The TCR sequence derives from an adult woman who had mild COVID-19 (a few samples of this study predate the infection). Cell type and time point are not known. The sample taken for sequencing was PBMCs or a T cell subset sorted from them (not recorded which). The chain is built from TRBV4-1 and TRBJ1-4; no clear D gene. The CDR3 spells CASSQGRASEKLFF. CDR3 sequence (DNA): TGCGCCAGCAGCCAAGGTCGAGCGAGTGAAAAACTGTTTTTT.